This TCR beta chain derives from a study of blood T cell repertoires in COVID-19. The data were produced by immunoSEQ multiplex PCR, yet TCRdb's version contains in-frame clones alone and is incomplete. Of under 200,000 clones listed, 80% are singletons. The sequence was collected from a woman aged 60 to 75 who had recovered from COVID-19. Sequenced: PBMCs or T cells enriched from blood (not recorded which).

CDR3 sequence (DNA): TGTGCCAGCAGCTTAGGGGCAGGGTCAACCTACGAGCAGTACTTC. Amino acids: CASSLGAGSTYEQYF. The chain couples TRBV11-2 to TRBJ2-7, with TRBD1 as a possible D gene (5 bases). CDR1 and CDR2 (germline): SGHAT, FQNNGV. The CDR3 length is 15 residues. Trimming took 1 base from V and 2 from J, leaving 12 bases between them.